This T cell receptor beta chain originates from a study of CD4+ T cells in melanoma. Repertoires were generated with immunoSEQ multiplex PCR, while TCRdb's copy carries only in-frame clones and drops some. The sample holds around 7,100 clones, 52% seen once. The sequenced sample consisted of cells from a culture (not recorded whether cultured in vitro). This receptor was obtained from a human donor with melanoma.

CDR3 nucleotides: TGCAGCGTTGATATGGGAAGAGGCTGGGGGCAGTACTTC. Amino acid sequence: CSVDMGRGWGQYF. This chain links TRBV29-1 with TRBJ2-7; no firm D call. V lost 3 bases, J lost 9 bases, and 18 bases lay in between. The CDR3 is 13 residues long. From germline, CDR1 is SQVTM and CDR2 ANQGSEA.